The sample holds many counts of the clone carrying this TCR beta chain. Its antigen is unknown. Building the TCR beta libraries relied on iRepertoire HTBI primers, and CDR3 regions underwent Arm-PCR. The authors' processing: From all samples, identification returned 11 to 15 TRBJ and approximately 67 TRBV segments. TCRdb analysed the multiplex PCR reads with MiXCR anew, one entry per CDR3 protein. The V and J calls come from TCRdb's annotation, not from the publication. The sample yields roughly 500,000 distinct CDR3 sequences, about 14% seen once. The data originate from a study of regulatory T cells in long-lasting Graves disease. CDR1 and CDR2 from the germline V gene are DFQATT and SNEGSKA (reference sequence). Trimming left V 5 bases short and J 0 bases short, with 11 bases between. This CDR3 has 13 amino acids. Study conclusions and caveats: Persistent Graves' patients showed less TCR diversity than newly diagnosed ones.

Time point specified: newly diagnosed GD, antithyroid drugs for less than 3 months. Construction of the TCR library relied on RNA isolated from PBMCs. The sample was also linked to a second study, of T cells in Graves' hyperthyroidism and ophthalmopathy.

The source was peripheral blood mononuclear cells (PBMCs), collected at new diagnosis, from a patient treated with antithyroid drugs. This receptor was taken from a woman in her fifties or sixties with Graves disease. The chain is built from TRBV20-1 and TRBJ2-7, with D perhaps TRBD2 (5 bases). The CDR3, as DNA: TGCAGTGCTGTAGAGGGTACCTCCTACGAGCAGTACTTC. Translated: CSAVEGTSYEQYF.